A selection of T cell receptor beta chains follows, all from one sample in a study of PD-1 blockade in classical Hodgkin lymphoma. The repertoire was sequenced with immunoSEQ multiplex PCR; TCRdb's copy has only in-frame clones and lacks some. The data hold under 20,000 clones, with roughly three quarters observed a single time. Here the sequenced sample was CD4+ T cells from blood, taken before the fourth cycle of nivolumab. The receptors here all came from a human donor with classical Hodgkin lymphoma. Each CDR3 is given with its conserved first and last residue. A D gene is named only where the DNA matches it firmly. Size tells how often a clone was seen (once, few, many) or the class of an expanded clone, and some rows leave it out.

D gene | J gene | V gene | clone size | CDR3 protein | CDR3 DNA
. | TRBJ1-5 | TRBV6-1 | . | CASSEVWASNQPQHF | TGTGCCAGCAGTGAAGTCTGGGCGTCCAATCAGCCCCAGCATTTT
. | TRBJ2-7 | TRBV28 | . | CASSLKGYEQYF | TGTGCCAGCAGTTTGAAGGGTTACGAGCAGTACTTC
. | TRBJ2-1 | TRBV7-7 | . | CASSFAAGVINEQFF | TGTGCCAGCAGCTTTGCGGCAGGAGTTATCAATGAGCAGTTCTTC
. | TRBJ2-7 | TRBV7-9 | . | CASSAQQSGYEQYF | TGTGCCAGCAGCGCTCAGCAGTCGGGATACGAGCAGTACTTC
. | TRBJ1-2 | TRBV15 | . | CATSRDRGGSYGYTF | TGTGCCACCAGCAGAGATCGGGGGGGGAGTTATGGCTACACCTTC
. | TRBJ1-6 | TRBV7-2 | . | CASSLAAGYNSPLHF | TGTGCCAGCAGCTTAGCAGCAGGGTATAATTCACCCCTCCACTTT
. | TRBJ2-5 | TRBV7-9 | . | CASSLAPGTMPQETQYF | TGTGCCAGCAGCCTCGCCCCCGGGACCATGCCCCAAGAGACCCAGTACTTC
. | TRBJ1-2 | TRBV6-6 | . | CASSYAGLYGYTF | TGTGCCAGCAGTTACGCAGGACTCTATGGCTACACCTTC
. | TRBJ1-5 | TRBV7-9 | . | CASSYSYQPQHF | TGTGCCAGCAGCTACAGTTATCAGCCCCAGCATTTT
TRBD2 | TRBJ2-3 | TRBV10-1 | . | CASSETPSGNLSTDTQYF | TGCGCCAGCAGTGAGACGCCTAGCGGGAATCTTAGCACAGATACGCAGTATTTT
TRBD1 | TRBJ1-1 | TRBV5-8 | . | CASSFTGTGGTEAFF | TGTGCCAGCAGCTTTACCGGGACAGGGGGCACTGAAGCTTTCTTT
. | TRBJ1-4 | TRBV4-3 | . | CASSQERGEKLFF | TGCGCCAGCAGCCAAGAGAGGGGCGAAAAACTGTTTTTT
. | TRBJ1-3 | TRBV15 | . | CATSKSRESSGNTIYF | TGTGCCACCAGCAAATCTAGGGAAAGCTCTGGAAACACCATATATTTT
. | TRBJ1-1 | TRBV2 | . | CASSEEVVGADFF | TGTGCCAGCAGTGAAGAGGTAGTGGGCGCCGATTTCTTT
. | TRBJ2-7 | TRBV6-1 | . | CASSVREPSYEQYF | TGTGCCAGCAGTGTTAGGGAACCCTCCTACGAGCAGTACTTC
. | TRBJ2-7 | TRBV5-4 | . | CASSYGHLSYEQYF | TGTGCCAGCAGCTACGGTCACCTCTCCTACGAGCAGTACTTC
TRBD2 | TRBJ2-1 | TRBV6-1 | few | CASSETSGSYNEQFF | TGTGCCAGCAGTGAGACTAGCGGGAGTTACAATGAGCAGTTCTTC
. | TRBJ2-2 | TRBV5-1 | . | CASSLGPPNTGELFF | TGCGCCAGCAGCTTGGGCCCACCGAACACCGGGGAGCTGTTTTTT
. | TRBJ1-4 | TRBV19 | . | CASSSQGLLSNEKLFF | TGTGCCAGTAGTAGTCAGGGCCTTTTGAGTAATGAAAAACTGTTTTTT
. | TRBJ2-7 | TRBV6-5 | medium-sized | CASSVVVGDYEQYF | TGTGCCAGCAGTGTCGTCGTTGGGGACTACGAGCAGTACTTC
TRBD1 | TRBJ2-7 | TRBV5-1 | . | CASSPDRGLSYEQYF | TGCGCCAGCAGCCCGGACAGGGGGCTTTCCTACGAGCAGTACTTC
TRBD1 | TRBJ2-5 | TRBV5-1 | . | CASSLGTGVQETQYF | TGCGCCAGCAGCTTGGGAACAGGGGTCCAAGAGACCCAGTACTTC
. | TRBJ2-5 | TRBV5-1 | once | CASSPSRSRETQYF | TGCGCCAGCAGTCCTTCACGCTCGCGGGAGACCCAGTACTTC
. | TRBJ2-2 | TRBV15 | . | CATSRGEAHTGELFF | TGTGCCACCAGCAGAGGGGAGGCTCACACCGGGGAGCTGTTTTTT
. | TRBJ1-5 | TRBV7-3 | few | CASSFGQGQPQHF | TGTGCCAGCAGCTTTGGGCAGGGTCAGCCCCAGCATTTT
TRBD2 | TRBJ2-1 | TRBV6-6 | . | CASTGLAGFVDEQFF | TGTGCCAGCACGGGACTAGCGGGGTTTGTTGATGAGCAGTTCTTC
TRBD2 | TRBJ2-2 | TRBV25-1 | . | CASGRTSGYTGELFF | TGTGCCAGCGGCAGGACTAGCGGGTACACCGGGGAGCTGTTTTTT
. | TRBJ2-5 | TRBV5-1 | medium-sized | CASSVGVVPETQYF | TGCGCCAGCAGCGTGGGGGTCGTGCCTGAGACCCAGTACTTC
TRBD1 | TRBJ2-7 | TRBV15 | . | CATSRTGGVQYF | TGTGCCACCAGCAGGACAGGGGGCGTGCAGTACTTC
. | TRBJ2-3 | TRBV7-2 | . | CASSFMRASTDTQYF | TGTGCCAGCAGCTTTATGCGGGCTAGCACAGATACGCAGTATTTT
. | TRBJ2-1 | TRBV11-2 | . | CASSTRADVVPGKQFF | TGTGCCAGCAGCACTAGAGCTGATGTAGTACCCGGGAAGCAGTTCTTC
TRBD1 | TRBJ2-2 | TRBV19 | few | CASSIRAGGPTGELFF | TGTGCCAGTAGTATTAGGGCAGGGGGCCCCACCGGGGAGCTGTTTTTT
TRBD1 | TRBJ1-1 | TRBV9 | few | CASSVDPADRAGAFF | TGTGCCAGCAGCGTAGACCCGGCAGACAGGGCGGGAGCTTTCTTT
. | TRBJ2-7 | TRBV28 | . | CASSLGVPYEQYF | TGTGCCAGCAGTTTGGGCGTGCCCTACGAGCAGTACTTC
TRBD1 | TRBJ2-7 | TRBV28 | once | CASSFAQGAREQYF | TGTGCCAGCAGTTTTGCACAGGGGGCTAGGGAGCAGTACTTC
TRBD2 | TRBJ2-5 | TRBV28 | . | CASSSPGLAVQETQYF | TGTGCCAGCAGCTCTCCGGGACTAGCGGTACAAGAGACCCAGTACTTC
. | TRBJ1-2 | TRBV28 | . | CASSLVSSGYTF | TGCGCCAGCAGTTTAGTTTCAAGTGGCTACACCTTC
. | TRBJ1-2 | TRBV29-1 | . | CSINPGTKGGYTF | TGCAGTATAAACCCCGGGACAAAGGGTGGCTACACCTTC